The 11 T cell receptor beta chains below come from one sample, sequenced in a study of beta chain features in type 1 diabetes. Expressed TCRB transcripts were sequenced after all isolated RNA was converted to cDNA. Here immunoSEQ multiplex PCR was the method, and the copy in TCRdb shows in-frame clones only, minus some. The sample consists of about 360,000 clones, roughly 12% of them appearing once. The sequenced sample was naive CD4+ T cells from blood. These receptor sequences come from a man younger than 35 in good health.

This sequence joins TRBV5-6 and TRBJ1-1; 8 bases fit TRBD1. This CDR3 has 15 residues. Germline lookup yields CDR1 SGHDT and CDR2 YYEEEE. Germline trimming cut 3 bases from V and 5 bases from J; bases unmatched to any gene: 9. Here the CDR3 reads CASSWTGRSDTEAFF. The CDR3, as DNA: TGTGCCAGCAGCTGGACAGGGCGGTCGGATACTGAAGCTTTCTTT.

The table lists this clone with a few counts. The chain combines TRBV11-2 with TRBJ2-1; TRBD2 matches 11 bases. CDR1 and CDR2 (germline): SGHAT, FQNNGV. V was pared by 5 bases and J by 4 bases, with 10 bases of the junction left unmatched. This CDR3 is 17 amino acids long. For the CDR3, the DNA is TGTGCCAGCAGCCCCGGATTGGGACTAGCGGCGTACAATGAGCAGTTCTTC. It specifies CASSPGLGLAAYNEQFF.

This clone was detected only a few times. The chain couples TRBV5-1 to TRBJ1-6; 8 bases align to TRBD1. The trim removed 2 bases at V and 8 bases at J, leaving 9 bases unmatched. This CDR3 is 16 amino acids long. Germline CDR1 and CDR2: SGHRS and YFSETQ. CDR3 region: CASSFGGRGRHSPLHF. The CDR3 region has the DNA TGCGCCAGCAGCTTTGGTGGCAGGGGGCGTCATTCACCCCTCCACTTT.

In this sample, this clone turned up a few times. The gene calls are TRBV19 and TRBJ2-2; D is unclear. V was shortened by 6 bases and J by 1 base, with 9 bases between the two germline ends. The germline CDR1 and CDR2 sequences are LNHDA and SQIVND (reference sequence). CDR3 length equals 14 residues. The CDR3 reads CASRPPGNTGELFF. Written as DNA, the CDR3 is TGTGCCAGTAGGCCTCCCGGGAACACCGGGGAGCTGTTTTTT.

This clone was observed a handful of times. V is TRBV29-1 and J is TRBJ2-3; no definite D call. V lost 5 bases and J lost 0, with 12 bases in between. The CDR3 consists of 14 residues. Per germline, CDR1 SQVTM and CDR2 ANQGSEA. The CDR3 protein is CSVCAERSTDTQYF. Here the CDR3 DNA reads TGCAGCGTTTGTGCGGAGCGAAGCACAGATACGCAGTATTTT.

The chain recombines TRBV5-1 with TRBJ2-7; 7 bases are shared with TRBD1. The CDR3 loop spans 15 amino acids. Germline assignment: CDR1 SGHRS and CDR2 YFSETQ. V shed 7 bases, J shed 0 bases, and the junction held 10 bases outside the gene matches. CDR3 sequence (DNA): TGCGCCAGCGGACGTACAGGGGCCATCTCCTACGAGCAGTACTTC. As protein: CASGRTGAISYEQYF.

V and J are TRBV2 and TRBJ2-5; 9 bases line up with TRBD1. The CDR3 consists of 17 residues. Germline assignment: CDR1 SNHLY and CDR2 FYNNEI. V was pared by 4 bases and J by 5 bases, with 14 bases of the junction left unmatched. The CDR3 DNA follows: TGTGCCAGCAGTGCGTCCCGGGACAGGGACCCCCCTGAGACCCAGTACTTC. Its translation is CASSASRDRDPPETQYF.

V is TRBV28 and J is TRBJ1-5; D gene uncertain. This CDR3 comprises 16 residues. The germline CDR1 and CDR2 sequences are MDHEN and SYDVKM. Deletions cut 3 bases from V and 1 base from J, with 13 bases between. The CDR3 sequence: CASSFPLDVSNQPQHF. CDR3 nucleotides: TGTGCCAGCAGTTTCCCCCTAGACGTCAGCAATCAGCCCCAGCATTTT.

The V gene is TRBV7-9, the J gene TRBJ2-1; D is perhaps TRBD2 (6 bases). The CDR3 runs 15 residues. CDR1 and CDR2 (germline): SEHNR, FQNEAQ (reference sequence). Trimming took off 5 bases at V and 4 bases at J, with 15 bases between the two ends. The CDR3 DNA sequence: TGTGCCAGCAGCAATAGGGGAGGTCCGTACAATGAGCAGTTCTTC. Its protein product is CASSNRGGPYNEQFF.

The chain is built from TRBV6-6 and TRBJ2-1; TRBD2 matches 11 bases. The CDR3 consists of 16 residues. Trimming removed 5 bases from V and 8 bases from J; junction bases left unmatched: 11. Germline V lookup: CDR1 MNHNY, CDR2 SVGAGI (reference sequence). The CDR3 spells CASSQGLAALSDEQFF. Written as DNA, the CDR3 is TGTGCCAGCAGTCAGGGACTAGCGGCGCTAAGCGATGAGCAGTTCTTC.

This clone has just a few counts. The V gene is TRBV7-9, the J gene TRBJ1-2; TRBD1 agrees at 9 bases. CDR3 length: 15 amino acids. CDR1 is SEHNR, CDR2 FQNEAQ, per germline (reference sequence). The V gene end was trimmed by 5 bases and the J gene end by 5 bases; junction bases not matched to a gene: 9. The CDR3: CASSRNGQGIYGYTF. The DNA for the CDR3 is TGTGCCAGCAGCCGCAATGGACAGGGGATTTATGGCTACACCTTC.